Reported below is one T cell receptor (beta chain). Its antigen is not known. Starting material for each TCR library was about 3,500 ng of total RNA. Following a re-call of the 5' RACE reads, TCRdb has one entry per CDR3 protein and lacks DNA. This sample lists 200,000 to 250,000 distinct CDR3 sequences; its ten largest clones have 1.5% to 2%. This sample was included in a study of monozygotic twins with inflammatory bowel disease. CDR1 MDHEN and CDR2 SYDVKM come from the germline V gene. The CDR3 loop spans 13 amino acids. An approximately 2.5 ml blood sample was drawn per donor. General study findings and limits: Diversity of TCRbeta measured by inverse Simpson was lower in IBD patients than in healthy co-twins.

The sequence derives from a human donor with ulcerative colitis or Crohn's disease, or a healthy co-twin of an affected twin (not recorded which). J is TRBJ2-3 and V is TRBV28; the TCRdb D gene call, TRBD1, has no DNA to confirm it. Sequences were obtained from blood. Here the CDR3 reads CASRLPGTDTQYF.